Presented here are 9 T cell receptor beta chains from one specimen sequenced in a study of T cells after posttransplantation cyclophosphamide. Sequencing used immunoSEQ multiplex PCR; TCRdb keeps in-frame clones, though not all of them. The sample yields fewer than 40,000 clones, without any singletons. The specimen sequenced was PBMCs. These receptors were obtained from a woman in her 30s in good health and a related stem cell transplant donor.

Ten or more counts support this clone. This sequence joins TRBV27 and TRBJ1-5, with 7 bases aligning to TRBD1. The CDR3 is made up of 14 amino acids. The ends lost 6 bases at V and 8 bases at J; junction bases unmatched: 10. The germline CDR1 and CDR2 sequences are MNHEY and SMNVEV (reference sequence). CDR3 DNA: TGTGCCAGCAGGAAGGGACAGCCACCGGAGCCCCAGCATTTT. Its translation: CASRKGQPPEPQHF.

This clone has a count of ten or more. The chain joins TRBV12-3 or TRBV12-4 to TRBJ1-5; 9 nucleotides agree with TRBD1. The CDR3 is made up of 15 amino acids. V dropped 6 bases and J dropped 6; count of bases not matched to a gene: 9. Here the CDR3 DNA reads TGTGCCAGCAGCGGAGCCGGGACAGGGACTCAGCCCCAGCATTTT. The encoded protein is CASSGAGTGTQPQHF.

This clone was observed at least ten times. The CDR3 sequence: CASSRRAPMSQYGYTF. The DNA for the CDR3 is TGTGCCAGCAGCCGGCGGGCGCCTATGTCGCAATATGGCTACACCTTC. The J gene is TRBJ1-2, the V gene TRBV11-2; D is undetermined. Trimming stripped 5 bases from V and 5 bases from J, with 21 bases between. CDR1 SGHAT and CDR2 FQNNGV come from the germline V gene. The CDR3 has 16 residues.

This clone was picked up many times. The chain employs TRBV7-2 and TRBJ2-1, with 13 positions matching TRBD2. V lost 1 base to trimming and J lost 0 bases; unmatched junction nucleotides: 3. CDR1 SGHTA and CDR2 FQGNSA come from the germline V gene. The CDR3 runs to 18 residues. The CDR3 sequence: CASSLEGLAGNSYNEQFF. In DNA, the CDR3 is TGTGCCAGCAGCTTAGAGGGACTAGCGGGGAACTCCTACAATGAGCAGTTCTTC.

This clone came up a few times. CDR3 DNA sequence: TGTGCCAGCAGTTCGGCCAGGAGCTTTGGTGGAAACACCATATATTTT. This codes for CASSSARSFGGNTIYF. This rearrangement joins TRBV12-3 or TRBV12-4 to TRBJ1-3; D uncertain. The CDR3 runs 16 residues. The germline V and J ends were trimmed by 4 bases and 3 bases, with 16 bases remaining between them.

This clone showed up many times. The V call is TRBV7-3, the J call TRBJ2-1; no clear D gene. Germline V gives CDR1 SGHTA, CDR2 FQGTGA. Trimming cost V 5 bases and J 0 bases, with 14 bases left between them. The CDR3 runs to 16 residues. The CDR3 spells CASSLGTSSSYNEQFF. The CDR3 bases are TGTGCCAGCAGCCTAGGAACGTCTAGCTCCTACAATGAGCAGTTCTTC. Variable domain in full (rest from reference TRBV7-3 and TRBJ2-1): GAGVSQTPSNKVTEKGKYVELRCDPISGHTALYWYRQSLGQGPEFLIYFQGTGAADDSGLPNDRFFAVRPEGSVSTLKIQRTERGDSAVYLCASSLGTSSSYNEQFFGPGTRLTVL.

In its sample, this clone was seen a few times. V usage is TRBV5-1 and J usage is TRBJ1-1; D is undetermined. V lost 0 bases, J lost 0 bases, and 6 bases lay in between. The CDR3 runs to 14 residues. Per the germline V gene, CDR1 is SGHRS and CDR2 is YFSETQ. DNA for the CDR3: TGCGCCAGCAGCTTGGAGCCCATGAACACTGAAGCTTTCTTT. Translated, it gives CASSLEPMNTEAFF.

This clone has at least ten counts. Written as DNA, the CDR3 is TGCGCCAGCAGCCAAGGACTTACAGATACGCAGTATTTT. This encodes CASSQGLTDTQYF. The chain recombines TRBV4-3 with TRBJ2-3; no firm D call. The germline V and J ends were trimmed by 1 base and 3 bases, with 5 bases remaining between them. The CDR3 contains 13 residues. Germline loops: CDR1 LGHNA, CDR2 YSLEER.

This clone was found many times. This chain uses TRBV5-6 with TRBJ2-4; tentatively, D is TRBD2 (6 bases). The CDR3 length is 15 residues. The V end lost 0 bases, the J end lost 0 bases, and 7 bases lay between the germline ends. CDR1 and CDR2 (germline): SGHDT, YYEEEE. CDR3 protein: CASSLVGLAKNIQYF. CDR3 bases: TGTGCCAGCAGCTTGGTGGGACTAGCCAAAAACATTCAGTACTTC.